This is a list of T cell receptor beta chains from one sample in a study of T cell repertoires in urothelial bladder cancer. The data were produced by immunoSEQ multiplex PCR, yet TCRdb's version contains in-frame clones alone and is incomplete. The sample yields around 10,000 clones, roughly 60% seen once. Sequencing was carried out using tumor-infiltrating cells from bladder cancer. These receptors were obtained from a human donor with urothelial carcinoma. CDR3s leave out the opening cysteine and the closing phenylalanine or tryptophan. The order of the fields is V gene, J gene, CDR3 length, CDR3 protein.

v_call: TRBV9
j_call: TRBJ1-1
cdr3_length: 14
cdr3_aa: ASSVGIAGFNTEAF

v_call: TRBV6-5
j_call: TRBJ2-7
cdr3_length: 11
cdr3_aa: ASSQPPSGEQY

v_call: TRBV9
j_call: TRBJ2-1
cdr3_length: 13
cdr3_aa: ASSPRTGTGNEQF

v_call: TRBV6-5
j_call: TRBJ2-1
cdr3_length: 12
cdr3_aa: ASSSGLAGGEQF

v_call: TRBV7-9
j_call: TRBJ1-6
cdr3_length: 13
cdr3_aa: ASGTGPPLNSPLH

v_call: TRBV30
j_call: TRBJ2-3
cdr3_length: 12
cdr3_aa: AWSLGQTADTQY

v_call: TRBV10-1
j_call: TRBJ1-4
cdr3_length: 12
cdr3_aa: ATSPGREGEKLF

v_call: TRBV6-1
j_call: TRBJ1-6
cdr3_length: 13
cdr3_aa: ASSVASGGFSPLH

v_call: TRBV5-1
j_call: TRBJ1-1
cdr3_length: 12
cdr3_aa: ASSQLTETSEAF

v_call: TRBV2
j_call: TRBJ2-7
cdr3_length: 13
cdr3_aa: ASSPDRRTSYEQY

v_call: TRBV5-1
j_call: TRBJ2-4
cdr3_length: 13
cdr3_aa: ASSPGTVAKNIQY

v_call: TRBV10-3
j_call: TRBJ1-2
cdr3_length: 14
cdr3_aa: AISESETGWGYGYT

v_call: TRBV6-1
j_call: TRBJ1-5
cdr3_length: 15
cdr3_aa: ASSEARPGTGYQPQH

v_call: TRBV10-3
j_call: TRBJ1-2
cdr3_length: 11
cdr3_aa: AISPGSAYGYT

v_call: TRBV30
j_call: TRBJ2-2
cdr3_length: 13
cdr3_aa: AWSRGGRDTGELF

v_call: TRBV9
j_call: TRBJ2-3
cdr3_length: 15
cdr3_aa: ASSLHPPGTSTDTQY

v_call: TRBV9
j_call: TRBJ1-4
cdr3_length: 11
cdr3_aa: ASSVGVAGALF

v_call: TRBV6-4
j_call: TRBJ1-2
cdr3_length: 11
cdr3_aa: ASRQDQNYGYT

v_call: TRBV4-2
j_call: TRBJ2-1
cdr3_length: 11
cdr3_aa: ASSQDLGDPEF

v_call: TRBV4-3
j_call: TRBJ1-1
cdr3_length: 14
cdr3_aa: ASSPDGQGGMTEAF

v_call: TRBV7-8
j_call: TRBJ2-1
cdr3_length: 13
cdr3_aa: ASSLALGGVNEQF

v_call: TRBV7-8
j_call: TRBJ2-1
cdr3_length: 10
cdr3_aa: ASSLLVNEQF

v_call: TRBV7-8
j_call: TRBJ2-3
cdr3_length: 11
cdr3_aa: ASSLGRIDTQY

v_call: TRBV6-1
j_call: TRBJ1-5
cdr3_length: 14
cdr3_aa: ASSDLGHLSNQPQH

v_call: TRBV4-3
j_call: TRBJ2-2
cdr3_length: 9
cdr3_aa: ASSQVEELF

v_call: TRBV9
j_call: TRBJ2-3
cdr3_length: 11
cdr3_aa: ASSVAQPDTQY

v_call: TRBV5-1
j_call: TRBJ1-3
cdr3_length: 16
cdr3_aa: ASSYLTGGRSKGNTIY

v_call: TRBV9
j_call: TRBJ2-3
cdr3_length: 14
cdr3_aa: ASSPGQVSSTDTQY

v_call: TRBV5-6
j_call: TRBJ2-3
cdr3_length: 13
cdr3_aa: ASSLTPLATDTQY

v_call: TRBV7-9
j_call: TRBJ1-6
cdr3_length: 12
cdr3_aa: ASSLGQLNSPLH

v_call: TRBV4-1
j_call: TRBJ2-2
cdr3_length: 13
cdr3_aa: ASTTSGGNTGELF

v_call: TRBV9
j_call: TRBJ2-3
cdr3_length: 14
cdr3_aa: ASSVNRGYGADTQY

v_call: TRBV10-1
j_call: TRBJ1-4
cdr3_length: 12
cdr3_aa: ASSEGTTNEKLF